This paragraph covers one TCR beta chain sequence. Its antigen is as yet unknown. Sequencing libraries for TCR beta were prepared with iRepertoire HTBI primers and Arm-PCR of CDR3 regions. TCRdb recomputed calls from the multiplex PCR reads with MiXCR, one row per CDR3 protein. The sample holds 360,000 or so distinct CDR3 sequences, roughly 25% seen once. Documented time point: persistent/refractory GD, antithyroid drugs over 5 years with positive TRAb. The authors made the TCR library using RNA they extracted from PBMCs. This entry belongs to a study of regulatory T cells in long-lasting Graves disease. Findings and limits, study-wide: Persistent Graves' patients showed reduced TCR diversity versus newly diagnosed patients.

Looked up from germline, CDR1 is MDHEN and CDR2 is SYDVKM. V dropped 4 bases and J dropped 5; count of bases not matched to a gene: 8. The CDR3 runs 14 residues. The sequence derives from a middle-aged woman with Graves disease. Sequenced material: peripheral blood mononuclear cells (PBMCs), taken when the disease was refractory, from a patient treated with antithyroid drugs. The chain is built from TRBV28 and TRBJ2-7; TRBD2 agrees at 7 bases. In nucleotides, the CDR3 is TGTGCCAGCAGTTGGGGGGGGACCTCGCACGAGCAGTACTTC. This translates into CASSWGGTSHEQYF.